This TCR beta chain derives from a study of cytomegalovirus exposure and HLA in healthy donors. PCR was performed using 60 Vbeta and 13 Jbeta primers. Original data processing: Later, an analysis found 75 million to 90 million unique TCR beta chains, and around 12 million of these were shared. Clones were read by immunoSEQ multiplex PCR, and TCRdb kept only the in-frame ones, dropping some. D and trimming come from the DNA, and the V and J calls and clone size come from that table. The sample records around 170,000 clones, approximately 80% being singletons. After removal of 1 base from V and 3 bases from J, the junction contained 4 bases not matched to a gene. Germline assignment: CDR1 MGHRA and CDR2 YSYEKL. This CDR3 is 16 amino acids long. Whole-study findings and limits: Some V segments, TRBV6-2 and TRBV6-3 among them, were indistinguishable and were therefore excluded. CMV serostatus was the sole immune exposure data available.

This clone showed up just once. Antigen specificity is unknown. Donors in the study were healthy people who gave bone marrow. The source material was PBMCs. The clonotype was recovered from a woman in her fifties or sixties in good health and CMV-seropositive. The chain carries TRBV4-1 and TRBJ2-1, with 9 bases aligning to TRBD2. The CDR3: CASSQGVRGGYNEQFF. Written as DNA, the CDR3 is TGCGCCAGCAGCCAAGGTGTGCGGGGGGGCTACAATGAGCAGTTCTTC.